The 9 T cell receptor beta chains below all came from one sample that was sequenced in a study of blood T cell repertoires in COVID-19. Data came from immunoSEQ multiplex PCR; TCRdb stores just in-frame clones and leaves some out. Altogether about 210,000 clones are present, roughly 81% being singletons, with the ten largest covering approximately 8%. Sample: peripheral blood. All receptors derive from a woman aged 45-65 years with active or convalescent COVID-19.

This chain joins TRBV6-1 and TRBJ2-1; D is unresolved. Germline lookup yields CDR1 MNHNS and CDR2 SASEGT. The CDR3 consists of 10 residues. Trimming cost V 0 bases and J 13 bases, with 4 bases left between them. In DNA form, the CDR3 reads TGTGCCAGCAGTGAAGCTCGTCAGTTCTTC. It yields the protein CASSEARQFF.

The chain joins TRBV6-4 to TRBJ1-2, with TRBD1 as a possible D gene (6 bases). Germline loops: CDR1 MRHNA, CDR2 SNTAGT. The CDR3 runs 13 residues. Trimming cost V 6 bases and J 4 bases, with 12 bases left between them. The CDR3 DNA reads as TGTGCCAGCAGACAGGGTTTGTCCTATGGCTACACCTTC. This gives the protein CASRQGLSYGYTF.

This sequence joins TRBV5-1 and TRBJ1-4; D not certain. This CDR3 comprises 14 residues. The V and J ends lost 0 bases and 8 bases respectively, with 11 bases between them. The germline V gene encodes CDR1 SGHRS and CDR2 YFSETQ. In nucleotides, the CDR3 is TGCGCCAGCAGCTTGGGATCGTCGAGGGAAAAACTGTTTTTT. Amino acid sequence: CASSLGSSREKLFF. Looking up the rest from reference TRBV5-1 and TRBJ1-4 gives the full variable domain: KAGVTQTPRYLIKTRGQQVTLSCSPISGHRSVSWYQQTPGQGLQFLFEYFSETQRNKGNFPGRFSGRQFSNSRSEMNVSTLELGDSALYLCASSLGSSREKLFFGSGTQLSVL.

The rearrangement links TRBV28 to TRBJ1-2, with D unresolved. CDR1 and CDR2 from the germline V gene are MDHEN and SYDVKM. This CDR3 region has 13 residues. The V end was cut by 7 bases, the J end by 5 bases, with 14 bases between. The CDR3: CASTGSVGYGYTF. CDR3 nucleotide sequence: TGTGCCAGCACGGGGAGCGTTGGGTATGGCTACACCTTC.

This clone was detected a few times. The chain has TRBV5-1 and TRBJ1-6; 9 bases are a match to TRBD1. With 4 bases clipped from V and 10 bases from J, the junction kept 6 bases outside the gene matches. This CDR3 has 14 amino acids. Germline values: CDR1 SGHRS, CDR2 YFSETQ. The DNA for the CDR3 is TGCGCCAGCAGCATGGGACAGGGTGAATCACCCCTCCACTTT. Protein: CASSMGQGESPLHF.

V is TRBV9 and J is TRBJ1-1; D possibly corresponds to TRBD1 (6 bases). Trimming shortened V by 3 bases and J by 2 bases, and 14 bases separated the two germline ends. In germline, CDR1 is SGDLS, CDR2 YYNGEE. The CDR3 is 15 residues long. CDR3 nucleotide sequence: TGTGCCAGCAGCGCTCTGACAGGTCGAAACACTGAAGCTTTCTTT. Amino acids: CASSALTGRNTEAFF.

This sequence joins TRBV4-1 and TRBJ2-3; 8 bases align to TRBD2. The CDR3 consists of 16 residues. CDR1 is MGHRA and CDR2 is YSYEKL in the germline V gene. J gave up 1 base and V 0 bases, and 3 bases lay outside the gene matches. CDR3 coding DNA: TGCGCCAGCAGCCAAGAGCGGGGGGCCCGCACAGATACGCAGTATTTT. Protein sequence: CASSQERGARTDTQYF.

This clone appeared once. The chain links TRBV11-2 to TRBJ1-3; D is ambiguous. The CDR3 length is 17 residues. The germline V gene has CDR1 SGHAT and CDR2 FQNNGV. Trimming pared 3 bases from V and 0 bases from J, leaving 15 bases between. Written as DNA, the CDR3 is TGTGCCAGCAGCTTTAGGTGGGATAGCGGCTCTGGAAACACCATATATTTT. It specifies CASSFRWDSGSGNTIYF.

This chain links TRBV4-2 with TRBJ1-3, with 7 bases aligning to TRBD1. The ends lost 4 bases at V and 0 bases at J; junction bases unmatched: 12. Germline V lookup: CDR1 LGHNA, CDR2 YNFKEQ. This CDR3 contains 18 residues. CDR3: CASSPIPGQESSGNTIYF. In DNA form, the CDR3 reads TGTGCCAGCAGCCCTATTCCCGGACAGGAGAGCTCTGGAAACACCATATATTTT.